Presented here are 24 T cell receptor beta chains from one specimen sequenced in a study of shared clonotypes between healthy human individuals. TCRdb keeps only in-frame clones here, not all; method: immunoSEQ multiplex PCR. In the table there are about 2.1 million clones, roughly 91% of which are singletons. Positively selected for CCR7, the CD45RO-negative cells used as naive CD8 cells excluded terminally differentiated effector memory CD45RA+ cells. Material for sequencing was naive CD8+ T cells from PBMCs. All receptors come from a man between 18 and 29 years old in good health. Some clones in this sample may be carry-over from other donors' samples.

CDR3 protein: CATSRGRGDSYEQYF. The CDR3 DNA follows: TGTGCCACCAGCAGAGGGAGGGGGGACTCCTACGAGCAGTACTTC. The chain has TRBV15 and TRBJ2-7, with D perhaps TRBD1 or TRBD2 (6 bases each). The germline gives CDR1 LNHNV, CDR2 YYDKDF (reference sequence). The CDR3 is made up of 15 amino acids. With 1 base removed from V and 0 bases from J, the gap between germline ends came to 10 bases.

The chain is built from TRBV5-1 and TRBJ1-1; maybe TRBD1 (5 bases). The CDR3 length is 13 residues. V was shortened by 4 bases and J by 7 bases, with 14 bases between the two germline ends. The germline V gene encodes CDR1 SGHRS and CDR2 YFSETQ. In DNA form, the CDR3 reads TGCGCCAGCAGCCTACCCCGGGGGGGTGAAGCTTTCTTT. It yields the protein CASSLPRGGEAFF.

The rearrangement joins TRBV4-1 to TRBJ2-7; D is possibly TRBD1 (6 bases). The CDR3 totals 14 residues. CDR1 MGHRA and CDR2 YSYEKL come from the germline V gene. The V gene lost 1 base and the J gene lost 7 bases, with 14 bases spanning the gap. This CDR3 reads CASSQGTVVREQYF. CDR3 DNA sequence: TGCGCCAGCAGCCAAGGGACAGTAGTACGGGAGCAGTACTTC.

The chain is built from TRBV7-9 and TRBJ1-1, with D perhaps matching TRBD1 (6 bases). V gave up 7 bases and J gave up 0 bases, with 21 bases separating them. Germline V gene lookup returns CDR1 SEHNR and CDR2 FQNEAQ (reference sequence). The CDR3 covers 17 residues. This CDR3 is CASNDSPGEDMNTEAFF. As DNA, the CDR3 is TGTGCCAGCAACGATAGCCCAGGGGAGGACATGAACACTGAAGCTTTCTTT.

This chain uses TRBV9 with TRBJ2-7; D is undetermined. CDR1 and CDR2 from the germline V gene are SGDLS and YYNGEE. The CDR3 is 14 residues long. Deletions cut 3 bases from V and 3 bases from J, with 13 bases between. CDR3 in amino acids: CASSGSLRSYEQYF. DNA for the CDR3: TGTGCCAGCAGCGGAAGTCTAAGGAGCTACGAGCAGTACTTC.

The chain links TRBV21-1 to TRBJ2-7. TRBV21-1 is termed a pseudogene. The CDR3 contains 15 residues. DNA for the CDR3: TGTGCCAGCGAGCACTTTAGGAACCCCCTATACGAGCAGTACTTC. Translating it yields CASEHFRNPLYEQYF.

The V call is TRBV20-1, the J call TRBJ1-2, with D perhaps TRBD1 (6 bases). The germline V gene has CDR1 DFQATT and CDR2 SNEGSKA (reference sequence). Trimming pared 6 bases from V and 7 bases from J, leaving 9 bases between. The CDR3 has 10 residues. The CDR3 is CSAQGTGYTF. CDR3 DNA sequence: TGCAGTGCGCAGGGGACTGGCTACACCTTC.

This clone was observed a few times. The chain couples TRBV19 to TRBJ1-1, with D perhaps matching TRBD1 (5 bases). V was shortened by 3 bases and J by 1 base, with 21 bases between the two germline ends. The V gene's germline CDR1 is LNHDA and CDR2 SQIVND (reference sequence). CDR3 size: 18 residues. CDR3 bases: TGTGCCAGTAGTATGCGCGTTGCGGGGCCAGACCCGAACACTGAAGCTTTCTTT. Its translation: CASSMRVAGPDPNTEAFF.

The rearrangement uses TRBV7-9 and TRBJ2-1; D call uncertain. Germline V lookup: CDR1 SEHNR, CDR2 FQNEAQ (reference sequence). V lost 4 bases to trimming and J lost 7 bases, with 11 bases between them. CDR3 length: 13 residues. Here the CDR3 reads CASSSQLVNEQFF. CDR3 coding DNA: TGTGCCAGCAGCTCTCAGCTCGTAAATGAGCAGTTCTTC.

This CDR3 reads CASSFSQGLLDGYTF. The DNA for the CDR3 is TGTGCCAGCAGCTTCAGCCAGGGACTCCTTGATGGCTACACCTTC. The rearrangement uses TRBV5-5 and TRBJ1-2; the D gene is possibly TRBD1 (5 bases). V lost 2 bases and J lost 6, with 17 bases in between. The CDR3 has 15 residues. The germline CDR1 and CDR2 sequences are SGHKS and YYEKEE (reference sequence).

This clone has only a few counts. The gene calls are TRBV7-9 and TRBJ1-4, with D hard to call. CDR1 and CDR2 from the germline V gene are SEHNR and FQNEAQ (reference sequence). With 5 bases removed from V and 8 bases from J, the gap between germline ends came to 9 bases. There are 12 residues in the CDR3. The CDR3 is CASSAIREKLFF. Written as DNA, the CDR3 is TGTGCCAGCAGCGCCATCCGGGAAAAACTGTTTTTT.

CDR3 in amino acids: CASRQTGGNYGYTF. Here the CDR3 DNA reads TGTGCCAGCAGGCAGACAGGGGGGAACTATGGCTACACCTTC. This chain links TRBV28 with TRBJ1-2; 9 bases match TRBD1. J was trimmed by 2 bases and V by 6 bases; bases with no gene match: 4. The CDR3 is made up of 14 amino acids. CDR1 and CDR2 from the germline V gene are MDHEN and SYDVKM.

The chain couples TRBV7-9 to TRBJ2-7; 7 nucleotides align to TRBD1. The CDR3 has 15 residues. J was trimmed by 6 bases and V by 5 bases; bases with no gene match: 13. The germline V gene has CDR1 SEHNR and CDR2 FQNEAQ (reference sequence). In nucleotides, the CDR3 is TGTGCCAGCAGCCCATCAGACAGGGCCCCTCTCGAGCAGTACTTC. It encodes CASSPSDRAPLEQYF.

The chain is built from TRBV7-9 and TRBJ2-1; 8 bases map to TRBD1. V lost 5 bases and J lost 6; bases outside the gene matches: 6. Germline V gene lookup returns CDR1 SEHNR and CDR2 FQNEAQ (reference sequence). The CDR3 is 14 residues long. The CDR3 is CASSTPGTGNEQFF. The CDR3 nucleotides are TGTGCCAGCAGCACGCCCGGGACAGGCAATGAGCAGTTCTTC.

The gene calls are TRBV5-6 and TRBJ2-2, with 11 bases identical to TRBD1. CDR1 SGHDT and CDR2 YYEEEE come from the germline V gene. The V gene end was trimmed by 4 bases and the J gene end by 4 bases; junction bases not matched to a gene: 6. The CDR3 is 16 amino acids. The CDR3 sequence: CASSPDRGQGTGELFF. Here the CDR3 DNA reads TGTGCCAGCAGCCCGGACAGGGGGCAAGGCACCGGGGAGCTGTTTTTT.

V is TRBV6-5 and J is TRBJ2-1; 7 nucleotides agree with TRBD2. Per the germline V gene, CDR1 is MNHEY and CDR2 is SVGAGI. This CDR3 has 16 residues. J gave up 8 bases and V 2 bases, and 12 bases lay outside the gene matches. The CDR3 nucleotides are TGTGCCAGCAGTTACGGGCGTCCAGCCGGGGGGTATGAGCAGTTCTTC. It is translated as CASSYGRPAGGYEQFF.

V gene TRBV5-1 combines with J gene TRBJ2-7, with 7 nucleotides matching TRBD2. This CDR3 comprises 13 residues. Germline CDR1 is SGHRS and CDR2 is YFSETQ. The V gene end was trimmed by 3 bases and the J gene end by 6 bases; junction bases not matched to a gene: 6. In DNA, the CDR3 is TGCGCCAGCAGCTGGGGAGGGGTGCGCGAGCAGTACTTC. Protein product: CASSWGGVREQYF.

This clone appeared a single time. The sample has other DNA sequences that encode this CDR3 too. V is TRBV2 and J is TRBJ2-7; 11 positions match TRBD1. Germline V gene lookup returns CDR1 SNHLY and CDR2 FYNNEI. CDR3 length: 14 amino acids. The ends lost 0 bases at V and 7 bases at J; junction bases unmatched: 2. CDR3 DNA: TGTGCCAGCAGTGAAGCCGGGACAGGGGGGGAGCAGTACTTC. This gives the protein CASSEAGTGGEQYF.

The chain couples TRBV5-1 to TRBJ2-3; 12 bases fit TRBD2. J was trimmed by 0 bases and V by 5 bases; bases with no gene match: 7. CDR3 length equals 17 residues. Germline V gene data show CDR1 as SGHRS and CDR2 as YFSETQ. The CDR3 region has the DNA TGCGCCAGCAGTTTAACTAGCGGGAGGCCGAGCACAGATACGCAGTATTTT. Translating it yields CASSLTSGRPSTDTQYF.

The chain has TRBV7-9 and TRBJ1-4; D may be TRBD1 (6 bases). Trimming took 5 bases from V and 7 from J, leaving 20 bases between them. The CDR3 loop spans 16 amino acids. Germline CDR1 is SEHNR and CDR2 is FQNEAQ (reference sequence). The CDR3 DNA follows: TGTGCCAGCAGCCGCCGGGACACGGGGTATGGTGAAAAACTGTTTTTT. It translates to CASSRRDTGYGEKLFF. Combining the CDR3 with reference TRBV7-9 and TRBJ1-4 gives the whole variable domain DTGVSQNPRHKITKRGQNVTFRCDPISEHNRLYWYRQTLGQGPEFLTYFQNEAQLEKSRLLSDRFSAERPKGSFSTLEIQRTEQGDSAMYLCASSRRDTGYGEKLFFGSGTQLSVL.

V is TRBV7-2 and J is TRBJ2-7, with TRBD2 matching over 11 bases. CDR1 and CDR2 from the germline V gene are SGHTA and FQGNSA. With V trimmed by 3 bases and J by 5 bases, 12 bases remained unmatched. This CDR3 comprises 17 residues. The CDR3 reads CASSFTGLAVGWDEQYF. As DNA, the CDR3 is TGTGCCAGCAGCTTTACGGGACTAGCGGTCGGCTGGGACGAGCAGTACTTC.

This chain links TRBV30 with TRBJ2-2; the match to TRBD2 covers 8 bases. The germline CDR1 and CDR2 sequences are GTSNPN and SVGIG (reference sequence). V gave up 1 base and J gave up 1 base; unmatched junction bases: 5. The CDR3 is 16 residues long. The CDR3 protein is CAWSDIAGQNTGELFF. CDR3 nucleotide sequence: TGTGCCTGGAGTGACATAGCGGGGCAGAACACCGGGGAGCTGTTTTTT.

The chain combines TRBV4-1 with TRBJ2-1; D might be TRBD1 or TRBD2, each matching 6 bases. The CDR3 spans 16 residues. Germline loops: CDR1 MGHRA, CDR2 YSYEKL. The V and J ends lost 1 base and 3 bases respectively, with 13 bases between them. The CDR3: CASSQVGRDNYNEQFF. CDR3 DNA: TGCGCCAGCAGCCAAGTTGGGCGGGACAACTACAATGAGCAGTTCTTC.

The chain recombines TRBV5-1 with TRBJ2-5; D might be TRBD1 or TRBD2, each matching 5 bases. V was trimmed by 4 bases and J by 4 bases, leaving 20 bases between them. Germline V lookup: CDR1 SGHRS, CDR2 YFSETQ. CDR3 length: 16 amino acids. The DNA of the CDR3 is TGCGCCAGCAGCGTCCGCCTGGGACGAGGGGCAGAGACCCAGTACTTC. Translation gives CASSVRLGRGAETQYF.